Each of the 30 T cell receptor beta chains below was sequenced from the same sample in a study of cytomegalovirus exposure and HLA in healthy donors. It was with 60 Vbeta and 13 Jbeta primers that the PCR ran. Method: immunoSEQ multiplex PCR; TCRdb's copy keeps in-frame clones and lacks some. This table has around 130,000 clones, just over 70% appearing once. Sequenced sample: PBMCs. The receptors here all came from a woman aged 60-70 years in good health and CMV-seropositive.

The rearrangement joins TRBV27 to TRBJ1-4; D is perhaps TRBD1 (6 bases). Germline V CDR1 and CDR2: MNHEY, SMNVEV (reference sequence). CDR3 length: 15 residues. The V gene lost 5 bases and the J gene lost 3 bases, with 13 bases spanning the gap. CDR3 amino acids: CASSGPRGANEKLFF. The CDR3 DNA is TGTGCCAGCAGTGGCCCCAGGGGAGCTAATGAAAAACTGTTTTTT.

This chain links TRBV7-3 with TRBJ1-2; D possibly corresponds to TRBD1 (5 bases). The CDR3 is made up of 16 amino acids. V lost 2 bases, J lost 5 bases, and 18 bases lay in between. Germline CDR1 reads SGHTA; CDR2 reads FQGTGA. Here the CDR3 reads CASSLEAGRGYYGYTF. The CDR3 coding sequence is TGTGCCAGCAGCTTAGAGGCGGGGCGGGGTTATTATGGCTACACCTTC.

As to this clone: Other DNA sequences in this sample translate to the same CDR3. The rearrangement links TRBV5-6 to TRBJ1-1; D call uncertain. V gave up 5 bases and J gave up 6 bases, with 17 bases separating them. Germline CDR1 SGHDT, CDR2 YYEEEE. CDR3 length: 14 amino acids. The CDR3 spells CASRVWVGSPEAFF. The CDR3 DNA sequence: TGTGCCAGCAGGGTCTGGGTAGGTAGCCCTGAAGCTTTCTTT.

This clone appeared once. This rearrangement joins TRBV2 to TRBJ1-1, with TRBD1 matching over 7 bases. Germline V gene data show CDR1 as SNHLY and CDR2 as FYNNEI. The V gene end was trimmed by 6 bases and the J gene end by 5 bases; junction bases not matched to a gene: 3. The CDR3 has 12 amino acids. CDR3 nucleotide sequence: TGTGCCAGCAGCTACAGGGGTACTGAAGCTTTCTTT. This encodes CASSYRGTEAFF.

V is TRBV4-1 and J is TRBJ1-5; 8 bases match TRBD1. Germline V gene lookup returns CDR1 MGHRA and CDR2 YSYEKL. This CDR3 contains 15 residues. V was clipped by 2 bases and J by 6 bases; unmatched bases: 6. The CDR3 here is CASSQYKTGAQPQHF. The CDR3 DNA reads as TGCGCCAGCAGCCAATACAAGACAGGGGCTCAGCCCCAGCATTTT.

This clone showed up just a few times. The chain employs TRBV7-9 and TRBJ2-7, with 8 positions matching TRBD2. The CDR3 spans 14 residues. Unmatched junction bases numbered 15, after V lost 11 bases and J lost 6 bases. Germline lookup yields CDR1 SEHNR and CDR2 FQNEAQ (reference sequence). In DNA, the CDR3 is TGTGCCGGATCCTCGGGAGGGCTGACGAGCGAGCAGTACTTC. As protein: CAGSSGGLTSEQYF.

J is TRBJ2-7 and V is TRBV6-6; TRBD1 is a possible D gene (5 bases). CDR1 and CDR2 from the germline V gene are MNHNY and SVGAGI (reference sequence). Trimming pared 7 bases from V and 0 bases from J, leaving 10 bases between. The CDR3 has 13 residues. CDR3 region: CASNQGSSYEQYF. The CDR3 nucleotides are TGTGCCAGCAACCAGGGCAGCTCCTACGAGCAGTACTTC.

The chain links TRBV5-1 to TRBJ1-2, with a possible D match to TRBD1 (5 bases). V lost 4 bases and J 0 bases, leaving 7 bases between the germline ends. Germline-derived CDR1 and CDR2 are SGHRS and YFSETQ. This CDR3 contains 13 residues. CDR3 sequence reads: CASSPTANYGYTF. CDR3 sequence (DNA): TGCGCCAGCAGCCCGACAGCTAACTATGGCTACACCTTC.

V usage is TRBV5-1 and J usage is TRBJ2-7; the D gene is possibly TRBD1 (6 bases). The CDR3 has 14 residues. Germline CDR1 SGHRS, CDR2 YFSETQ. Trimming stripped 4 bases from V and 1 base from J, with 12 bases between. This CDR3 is CASSDGTNSYEQYF. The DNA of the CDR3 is TGCGCCAGCAGCGACGGGACAAATTCCTACGAGCAGTACTTC.

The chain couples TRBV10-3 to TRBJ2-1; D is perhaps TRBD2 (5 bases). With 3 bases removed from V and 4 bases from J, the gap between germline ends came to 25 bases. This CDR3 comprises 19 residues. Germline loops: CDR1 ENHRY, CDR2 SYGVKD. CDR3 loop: CAISDVLSRAGVGYNEQFF. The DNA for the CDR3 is TGTGCCATCAGTGACGTCCTCTCAAGGGCGGGTGTAGGGTACAATGAGCAGTTCTTC.

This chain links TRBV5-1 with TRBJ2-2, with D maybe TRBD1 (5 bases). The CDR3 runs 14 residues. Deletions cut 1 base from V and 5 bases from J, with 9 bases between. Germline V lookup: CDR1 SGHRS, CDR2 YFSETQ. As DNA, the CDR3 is TGCGCCAGCAGCTTGCAGGGTACGACCGGGGAGCTGTTTTTT. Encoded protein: CASSLQGTTGELFF.

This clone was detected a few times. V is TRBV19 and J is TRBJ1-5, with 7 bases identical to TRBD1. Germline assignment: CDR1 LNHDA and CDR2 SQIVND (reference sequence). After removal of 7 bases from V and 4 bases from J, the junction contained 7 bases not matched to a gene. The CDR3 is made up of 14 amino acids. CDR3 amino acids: CASNPQQGNQPQHF. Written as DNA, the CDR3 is TGTGCCAGTAACCCCCAACAGGGGAATCAGCCCCAGCATTTT.

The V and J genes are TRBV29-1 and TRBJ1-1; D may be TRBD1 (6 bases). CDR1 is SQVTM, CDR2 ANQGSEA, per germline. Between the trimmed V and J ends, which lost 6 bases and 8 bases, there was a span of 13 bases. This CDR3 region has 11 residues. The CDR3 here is CSVYRVDEAFF. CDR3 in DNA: TGCAGCGTCTACAGGGTCGACGAAGCTTTCTTT. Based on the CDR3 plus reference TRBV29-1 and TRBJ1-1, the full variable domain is SAVISQKPSRDICQRGTSLTIQCQVDSQVTMMFWYRQQPGQSLTLIATANQGSEATYESGFVIDKFPISRPNLTFSTLTVSNMSPEDSSIYLCSVYRVDEAFFGQGTRLTVV.

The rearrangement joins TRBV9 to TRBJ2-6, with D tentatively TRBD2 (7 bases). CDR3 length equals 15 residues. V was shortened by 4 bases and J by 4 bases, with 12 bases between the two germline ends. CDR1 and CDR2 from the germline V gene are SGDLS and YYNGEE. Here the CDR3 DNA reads TGTGCCAGCAGCCTGGGGGGGCTAGGGGCCAACGTCCTGACTTTC. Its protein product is CASSLGGLGANVLTF.

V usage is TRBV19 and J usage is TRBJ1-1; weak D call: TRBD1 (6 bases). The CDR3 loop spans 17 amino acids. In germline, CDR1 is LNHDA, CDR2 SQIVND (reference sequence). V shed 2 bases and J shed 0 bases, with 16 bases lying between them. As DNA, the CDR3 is TGTGCCAGTAGTATAAGAGTGACAGGCGGCATGAACACTGAAGCTTTCTTT. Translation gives CASSIRVTGGMNTEAFF. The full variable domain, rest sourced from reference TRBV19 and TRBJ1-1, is DGGITQSPKYLFRKEGQNVTLSCEQNLNHDAMYWYRQDPGQGLRLIYYSQIVNDFQKGDIAEGYSVSREKKESFPLTVTSAQKNPTAFYLCASSIRVTGGMNTEAFFGQGTRLTVV.

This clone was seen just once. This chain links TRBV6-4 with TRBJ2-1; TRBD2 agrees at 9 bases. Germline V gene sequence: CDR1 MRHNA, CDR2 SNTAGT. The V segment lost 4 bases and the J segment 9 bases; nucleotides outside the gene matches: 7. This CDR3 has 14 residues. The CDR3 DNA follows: TGTGCCAGCAGTGGGGCGGGAGGGAAGGGTGAGCAGTTCTTC. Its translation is CASSGAGGKGEQFF.

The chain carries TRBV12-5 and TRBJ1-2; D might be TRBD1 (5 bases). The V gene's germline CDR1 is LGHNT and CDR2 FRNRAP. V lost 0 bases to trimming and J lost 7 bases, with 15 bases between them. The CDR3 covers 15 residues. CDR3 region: CASGLVGAGGAGYTF. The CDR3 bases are TGTGCTAGTGGTTTGGTAGGGGCAGGAGGGGCTGGCTACACCTTC.

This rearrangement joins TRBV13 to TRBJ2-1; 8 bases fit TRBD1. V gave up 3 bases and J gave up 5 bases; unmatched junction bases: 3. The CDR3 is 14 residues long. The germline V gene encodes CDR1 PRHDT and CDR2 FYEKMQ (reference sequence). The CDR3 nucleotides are TGTGCCAGCAGCTTCTACAGGGGGAACAATGAGCAGTTCTTC. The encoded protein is CASSFYRGNNEQFF.

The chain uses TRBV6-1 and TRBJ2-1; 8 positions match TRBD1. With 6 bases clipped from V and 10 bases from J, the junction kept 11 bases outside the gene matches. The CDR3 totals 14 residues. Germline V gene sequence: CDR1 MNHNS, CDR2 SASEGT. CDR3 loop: CASRVTGAVREQFF. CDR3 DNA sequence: TGTGCCAGCAGGGTGACAGGGGCGGTCCGGGAGCAGTTCTTC.

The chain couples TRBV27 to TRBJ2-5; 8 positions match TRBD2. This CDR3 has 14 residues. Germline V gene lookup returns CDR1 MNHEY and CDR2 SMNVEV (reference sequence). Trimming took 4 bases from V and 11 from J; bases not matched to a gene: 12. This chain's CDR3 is CASSSGLGSGEQYF. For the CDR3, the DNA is TGTGCCAGCAGTTCGGGACTAGGGAGCGGGGAGCAGTACTTC.

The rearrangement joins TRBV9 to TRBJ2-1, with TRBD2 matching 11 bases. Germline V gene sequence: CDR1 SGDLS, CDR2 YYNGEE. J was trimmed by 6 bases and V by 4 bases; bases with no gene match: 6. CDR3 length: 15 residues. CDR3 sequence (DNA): TGTGCCAGCAGCTCTAGCGGGGGGATCTTCAATGAGCAGTTCTTC. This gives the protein CASSSSGGIFNEQFF.

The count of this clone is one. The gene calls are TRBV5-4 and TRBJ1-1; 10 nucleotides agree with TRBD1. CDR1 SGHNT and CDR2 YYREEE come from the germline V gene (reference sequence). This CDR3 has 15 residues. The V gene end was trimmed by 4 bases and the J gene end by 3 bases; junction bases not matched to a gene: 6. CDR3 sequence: CASSHIGTGDTEAFF. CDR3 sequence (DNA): TGTGCCAGCAGCCACATTGGGACAGGGGACACTGAAGCTTTCTTT. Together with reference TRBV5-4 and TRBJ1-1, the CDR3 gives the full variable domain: ETGVTQSPTHLIKTRGQQVTLRCSSQSGHNTVSWYQQALGQGPQFIFQYYREEENGRGNFPPRFSGLQFPNYSSELNVNALELDDSALYLCASSHIGTGDTEAFFGQGTRLTVV.

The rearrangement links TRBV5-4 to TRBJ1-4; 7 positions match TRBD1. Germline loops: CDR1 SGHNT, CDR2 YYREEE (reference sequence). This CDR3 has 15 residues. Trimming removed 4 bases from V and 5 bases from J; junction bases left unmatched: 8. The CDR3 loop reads CASSPTGFENEKLFF. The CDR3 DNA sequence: TGTGCCAGCAGCCCGACAGGGTTTGAAAATGAAAAACTGTTTTTT.

CDR3 amino acids: CASMPAGGEAFF. Here the CDR3 DNA reads TGTGCCAGCATGCCTGCCGGGGGTGAAGCTTTCTTT. V usage is TRBV7-9 and J usage is TRBJ1-1, with D possibly being TRBD1 (5 bases). Trimming shortened V by 7 bases and J by 7 bases, and 13 bases separated the two germline ends. CDR3 length equals 12 residues. Germline V gives CDR1 SEHNR, CDR2 FQNEAQ (reference sequence).

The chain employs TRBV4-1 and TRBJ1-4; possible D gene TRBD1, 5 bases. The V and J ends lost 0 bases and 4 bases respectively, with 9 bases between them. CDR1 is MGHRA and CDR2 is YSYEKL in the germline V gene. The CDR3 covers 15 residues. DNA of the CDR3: TGCGCCAGCAGCCAAGAAGGGGCAGGTAATGAAAAACTGTTTTTT. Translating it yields CASSQEGAGNEKLFF.

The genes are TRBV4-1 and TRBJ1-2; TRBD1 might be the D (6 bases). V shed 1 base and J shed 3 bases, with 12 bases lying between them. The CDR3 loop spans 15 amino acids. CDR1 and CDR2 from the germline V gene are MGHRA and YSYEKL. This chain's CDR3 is CASSQALQGYYGYTF. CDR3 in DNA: TGCGCCAGCAGCCAAGCCCTCCAGGGGTACTATGGCTACACCTTC.

The CDR3 here is CASSLGGSGGAYETQYF. CDR3 DNA sequence: TGTGCCAGCAGCTTAGGGGGTAGCGGGGGGGCTTATGAGACCCAGTACTTC. The chain employs TRBV7-3 and TRBJ2-5, with 11 bases matching TRBD2. The CDR3 consists of 17 residues. Germline V gene sequence: CDR1 SGHTA, CDR2 FQGTGA. Losses at the gene ends were 2 bases for V and 5 bases for J; bases not matched to a gene: 10.

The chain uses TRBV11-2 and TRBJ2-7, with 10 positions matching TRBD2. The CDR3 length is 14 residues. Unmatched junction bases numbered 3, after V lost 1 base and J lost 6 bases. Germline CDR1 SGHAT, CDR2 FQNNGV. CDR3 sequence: CASSLVLAGSEQYF. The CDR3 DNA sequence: TGTGCCAGCAGCTTAGTACTAGCGGGGAGCGAGCAGTACTTC.

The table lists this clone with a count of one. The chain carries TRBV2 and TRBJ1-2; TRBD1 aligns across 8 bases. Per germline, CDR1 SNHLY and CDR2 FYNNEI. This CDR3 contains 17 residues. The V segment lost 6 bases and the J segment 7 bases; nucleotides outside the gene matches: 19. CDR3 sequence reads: CASRARSHGQGGGGYTF. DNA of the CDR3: TGTGCCAGCAGAGCCCGTTCCCATGGACAGGGAGGGGGTGGCTACACCTTC.

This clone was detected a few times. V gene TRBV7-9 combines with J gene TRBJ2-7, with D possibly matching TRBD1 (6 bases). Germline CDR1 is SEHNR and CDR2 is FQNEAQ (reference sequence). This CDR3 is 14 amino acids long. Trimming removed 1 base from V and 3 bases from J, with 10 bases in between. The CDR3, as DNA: TGTGCCAGCAGCTTAGACGGACAGTTCTACGAGCAGTACTTC. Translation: CASSLDGQFYEQYF.